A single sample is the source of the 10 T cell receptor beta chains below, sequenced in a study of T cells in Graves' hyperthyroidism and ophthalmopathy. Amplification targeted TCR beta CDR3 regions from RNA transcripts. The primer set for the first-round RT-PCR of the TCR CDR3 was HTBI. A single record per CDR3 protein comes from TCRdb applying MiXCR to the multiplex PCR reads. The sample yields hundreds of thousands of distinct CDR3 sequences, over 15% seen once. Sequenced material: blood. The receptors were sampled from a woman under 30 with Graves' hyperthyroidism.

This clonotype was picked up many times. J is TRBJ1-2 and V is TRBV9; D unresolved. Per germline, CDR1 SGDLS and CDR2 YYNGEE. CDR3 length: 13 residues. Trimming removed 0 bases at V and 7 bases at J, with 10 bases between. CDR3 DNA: TGTGCCAGCAGCGTAGGCGGGTTGGGTGGCTACACCTTC. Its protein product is CASSVGGLGGYTF.

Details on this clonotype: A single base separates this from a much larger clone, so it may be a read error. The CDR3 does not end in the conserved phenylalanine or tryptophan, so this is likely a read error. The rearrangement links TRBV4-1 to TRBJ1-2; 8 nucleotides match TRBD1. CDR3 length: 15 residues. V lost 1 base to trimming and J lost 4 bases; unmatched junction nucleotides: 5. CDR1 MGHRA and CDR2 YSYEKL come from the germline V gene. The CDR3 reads CASSQVDRAGYGYTV. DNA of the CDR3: TGCGCCAGCAGCCAAGTGGACAGGGCTGGCTATGGCTACACCGTC.

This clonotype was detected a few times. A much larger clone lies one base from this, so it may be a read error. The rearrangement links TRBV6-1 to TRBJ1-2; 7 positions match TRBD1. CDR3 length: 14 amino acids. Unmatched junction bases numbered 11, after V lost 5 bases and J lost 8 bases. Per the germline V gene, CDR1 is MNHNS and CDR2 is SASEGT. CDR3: CASSRTLQGEGYTF. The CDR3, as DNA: TGTGCCAGCAGTCGCACACTCCAGGGGGAGGGCTACACCTTC.

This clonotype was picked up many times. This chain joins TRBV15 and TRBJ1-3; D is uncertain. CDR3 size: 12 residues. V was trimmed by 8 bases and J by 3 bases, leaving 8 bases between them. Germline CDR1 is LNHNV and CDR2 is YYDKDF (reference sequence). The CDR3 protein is CATENGGNTIYF. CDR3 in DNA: TGTGCCACCGAGAATGGTGGAAACACCATATATTTT.

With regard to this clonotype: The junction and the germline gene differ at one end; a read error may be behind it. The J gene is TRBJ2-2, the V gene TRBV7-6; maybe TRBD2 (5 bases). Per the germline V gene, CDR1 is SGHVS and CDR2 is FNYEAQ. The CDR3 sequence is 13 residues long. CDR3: CASSLLITGELCF. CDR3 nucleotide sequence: TGTGCCAGCAGCCTTCTCATCACCGGGGAGCTGTGTTTT.

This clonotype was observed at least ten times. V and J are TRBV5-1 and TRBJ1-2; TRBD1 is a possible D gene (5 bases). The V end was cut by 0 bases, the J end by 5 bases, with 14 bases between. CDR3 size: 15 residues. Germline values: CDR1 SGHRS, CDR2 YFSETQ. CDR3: CASSLGGAINYGYTF. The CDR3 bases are TGCGCCAGCAGCTTGGGTGGGGCGATTAATTATGGCTACACCTTC.

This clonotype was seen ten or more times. Here the CDR3 DNA reads TGTGCCAGCAGCCACCGCGGGGGGGACGCGAACACCGGGGAGCTGTTTTTT. Translation gives CASSHRGGDANTGELFF. The V gene is TRBV14, the J gene TRBJ2-2; 9 bases are a match to TRBD2. The CDR3 extends over 17 amino acids. Germline trimming cut 3 bases from V and 0 bases from J; bases unmatched to any gene: 5. Per germline, CDR1 SGHDN and CDR2 FVKESK.

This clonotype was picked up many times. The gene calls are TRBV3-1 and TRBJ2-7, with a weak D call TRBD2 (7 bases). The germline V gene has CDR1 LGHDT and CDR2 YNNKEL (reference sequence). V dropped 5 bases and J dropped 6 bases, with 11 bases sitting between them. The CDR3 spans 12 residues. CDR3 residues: CASSYAGAEQYF. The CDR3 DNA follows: TGTGCCAGCAGCTATGCGGGGGCCGAGCAGTACTTC.

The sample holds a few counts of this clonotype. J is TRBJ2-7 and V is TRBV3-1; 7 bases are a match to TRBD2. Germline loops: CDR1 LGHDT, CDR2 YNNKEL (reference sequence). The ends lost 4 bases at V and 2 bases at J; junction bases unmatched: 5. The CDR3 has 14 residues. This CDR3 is CASSPDAGAYEQYF. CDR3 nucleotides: TGTGCCAGCAGCCCCGACGCGGGGGCCTACGAGCAGTACTTC.

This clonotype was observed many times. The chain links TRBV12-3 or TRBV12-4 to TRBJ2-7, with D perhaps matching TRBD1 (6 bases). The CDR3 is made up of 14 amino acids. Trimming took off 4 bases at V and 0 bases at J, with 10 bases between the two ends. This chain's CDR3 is CASSYGQSSYEQYF. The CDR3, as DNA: TGTGCCAGCAGTTATGGACAGAGCTCCTACGAGCAGTACTTC.